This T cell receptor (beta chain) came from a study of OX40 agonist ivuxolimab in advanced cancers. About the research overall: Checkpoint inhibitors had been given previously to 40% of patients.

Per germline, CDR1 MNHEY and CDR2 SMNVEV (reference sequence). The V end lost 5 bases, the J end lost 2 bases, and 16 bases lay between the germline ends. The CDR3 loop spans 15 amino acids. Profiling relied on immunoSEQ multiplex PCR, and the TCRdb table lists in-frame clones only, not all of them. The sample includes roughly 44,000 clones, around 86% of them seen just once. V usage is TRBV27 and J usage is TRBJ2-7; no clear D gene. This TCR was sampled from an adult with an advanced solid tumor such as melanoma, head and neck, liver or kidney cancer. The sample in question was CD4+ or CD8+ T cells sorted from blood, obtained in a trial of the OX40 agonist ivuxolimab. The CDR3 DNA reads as TGTGCCAGCAGTCCCCTGGAAGGGATCCCCTACGAGCAGTACTTC. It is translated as CASSPLEGIPYEQYF.